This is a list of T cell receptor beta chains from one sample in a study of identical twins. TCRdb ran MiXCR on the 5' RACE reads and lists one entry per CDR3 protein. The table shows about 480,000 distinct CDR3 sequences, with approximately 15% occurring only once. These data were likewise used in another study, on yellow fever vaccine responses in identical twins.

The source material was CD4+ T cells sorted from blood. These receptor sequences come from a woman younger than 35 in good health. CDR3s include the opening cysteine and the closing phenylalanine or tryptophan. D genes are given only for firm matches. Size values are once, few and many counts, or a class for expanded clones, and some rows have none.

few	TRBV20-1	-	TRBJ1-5	CSAMGMSISNQPQHF	TGCAGTGCTATGGGGATGAGTATTAGCAATCAGCCCCAGCATTTT
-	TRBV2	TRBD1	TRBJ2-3	CASTTGTGGADTQYF	TGTGCCAGCACTACCGGGACAGGGGGCGCAGATACGCAGTATTTT
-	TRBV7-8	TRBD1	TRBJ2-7	CASSARGFGYEQYF	TGTGCCAGCAGCGCCAGGGGGTTTGGTTACGAGCAGTACTTC
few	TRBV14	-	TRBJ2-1	CASSRRGQINEQFF	TGTGCCAGCAGCCGAAGGGGTCAAATCAATGAGCAGTTCTTC
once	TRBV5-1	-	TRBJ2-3	CASSLEGVLDTQYF	TGCGCCAGCAGCTTGGAGGGTGTTCTAGATACGCAGTATTTT
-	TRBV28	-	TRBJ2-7	CASSLFGVSTYEQYF	TGTGCCAGCAGTTTATTCGGGGTTAGTACCTACGAGCAGTACTTC
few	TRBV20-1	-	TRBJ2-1	CSAARTPQGYEQFF	TGCAGTGCAGCTCGTACACCGCAAGGGTATGAGCAGTTCTTC
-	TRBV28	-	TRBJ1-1	CASSSRDTEAFF	TGTGCCAGCAGTTCTCGGGACACTGAAGCTTTCTTT
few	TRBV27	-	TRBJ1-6	CASSLNSLAATGYSPLHF	TGTGCCAGCAGCCTAAACAGTTTAGCAGCCACCGGGTATTCACCCCTCCACTTT
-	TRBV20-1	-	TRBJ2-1	CSALMKRTIKGNEQFF	TGCAGTGCCCTAATGAAGAGAACTATTAAGGGAAATGAGCAGTTCTTC
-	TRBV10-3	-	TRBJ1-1	CAISESTGNTEAFF	TGTGCCATCAGTGAGTCGACCGGGAACACTGAAGCTTTCTTT
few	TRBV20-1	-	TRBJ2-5	CSAHAPGTTSGTQYF	TGCAGTGCTCATGCCCCAGGGACGACGTCGGGGACCCAGTACTTC
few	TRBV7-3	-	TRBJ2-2	CASSPKNTGELFF	TGTGCCAGCAGCCCAAAAAACACCGGGGAGCTGTTTTTT
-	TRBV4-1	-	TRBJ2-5	CASSPLGGGETQYF	TGCGCCAGCAGCCCGCTTGGGGGCGGCGAGACCCAGTACTTC
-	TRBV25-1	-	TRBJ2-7	CASSEYAATYEQYF	TGTGCCAGCAGTGAATACGCAGCTACCTACGAGCAGTACTTC
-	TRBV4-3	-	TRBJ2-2	CASSQEGWDIHTGELFF	TGCGCCAGCAGCCAAGAAGGATGGGACATACACACCGGGGAGCTGTTTTTT
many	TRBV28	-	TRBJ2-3	CASSPLGVTDTQYF	TGTGCCAGCAGTCCCCTTGGCGTCACAGATACGCAGTATTTT
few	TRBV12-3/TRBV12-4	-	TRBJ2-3	CASSQWVVQLVDTQYF	TGTGCCAGCAGCCAATGGGTGGTCCAGTTGGTAGATACGCAGTATTTT
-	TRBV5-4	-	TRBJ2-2	CASSGVPTGELFF	TGTGCCAGCTCAGGGGTCCCCACCGGGGAGCTGTTTTTT
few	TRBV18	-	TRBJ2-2	CASSPRALDTGELFF	TGTGCCAGCTCACCACGCGCGCTGGACACCGGGGAGCTGTTTTTT
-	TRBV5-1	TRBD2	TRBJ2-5	CASSPTSGSGGGKTQYF	TGCGCCAGCAGCCCGACAAGTGGTAGCGGGGGCGGGAAGACCCAGTACTTC
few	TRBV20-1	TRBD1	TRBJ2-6	CSARDRGTGANVLTF	TGCAGTGCGCGGGACAGGGGAACTGGGGCCAACGTCCTGACTTTC
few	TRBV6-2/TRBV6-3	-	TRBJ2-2	CASSYIVGVSAGELFF	TGTGCCAGCAGTTACATTGTGGGAGTTTCGGCCGGGGAGCTGTTTTTT
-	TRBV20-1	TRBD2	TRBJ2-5	CSARGITSGRRQETQYF	TGCAGTGCTAGAGGTATCACTAGCGGGAGAAGACAAGAGACCCAGTACTTC
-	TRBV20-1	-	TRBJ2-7	CSAPLGEQYF	TGCAGTGCCCCCTTAGGAGAGCAGTACTTC
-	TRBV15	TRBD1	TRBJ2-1	CATSRDLTGAPFQFF	TGTGCCACCAGCAGAGATCTCACAGGGGCCCCATTTCAGTTCTTC
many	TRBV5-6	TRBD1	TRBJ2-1	CASTQTWTGRNEQFF	TGTGCCAGCACCCAAACCTGGACAGGGCGCAATGAGCAGTTCTTC
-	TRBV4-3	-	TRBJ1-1	CASSQDLTYSDSTEAFF	TGCGCCAGCAGCCAAGATCTGACATACAGCGATAGCACTGAAGCTTTCTTT
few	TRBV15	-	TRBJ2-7	CATSRDRAGSTGEQYF	TGTGCCACCAGCAGAGATCGTGCAGGGTCAACGGGGGAGCAGTACTTC
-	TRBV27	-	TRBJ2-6	CASSPRAFTTSGANVLTF	TGTGCCAGCAGCCCCAGGGCCTTCACGACCTCTGGGGCCAACGTCCTGACTTTC